This T cell receptor (beta chain) was retrieved from a study of cytomegalovirus exposure and HLA in healthy donors. The PCR employed 60 Vbeta primers together with 13 Jbeta primers. Only in-frame clones appear in the TCRdb table, and some are missing; sequencing was by immunoSEQ multiplex PCR. The sample has some 150,000 clones, about three quarters seen once. CDR1 MNHNY and CDR2 SVGAGI come from the germline V gene (reference sequence). The CDR3 loop spans 11 amino acids. The ends were cut back, 5 bases at V and 9 bases at J, with 8 bases in the middle. The study, taken as a whole, reports: TCR beta chains associated with HLA were, in a later analysis, more clonally expanded than equally common others. There were a few CMV-associated chains whose specificity for CMV antigens was confirmed in vitro.

This clone appeared once. Its cognate antigen is unknown. The J gene is TRBJ1-5, the V gene TRBV6-6, with unresolved D. The sequencing input was PBMCs. This clonotype was obtained from a woman in her thirties or forties in good health and CMV-seronegative. The DNA of the CDR3 is TGTGCCAGCAGTCCGACGGGGCCCCAGCATTTT. This gives the protein CASSPTGPQHF.